This T cell receptor beta chain comes out of a study of identical twins. Carrying unique molecular identifiers, the cDNA also gained a universal primer site through template switching. TCRdb reanalysed the 5' RACE reads using MiXCR and keeps one entry per CDR3 protein. The repertoire has approximately 500,000 distinct CDR3 sequences, 24% of them found once; the top ten carry over 2.5%. This clonotype has ten or more counts. This CDR3 comprises 14 residues. V was cut by 7 bases and J by 1 base, with 14 bases left in between. Germline CDR1 SQVTM, CDR2 ANQGSEA. Separately, the same data were catalogued under a study of T cells expressing NK-cell markers.

Material: CD4+ T cells sorted from blood. The chain employs TRBV29-1 and TRBJ1-5, with D possibly matching TRBD1 (5 bases). This TCR came from a woman between 18 and 29 years old in good health. The DNA for the CDR3 is TGCAGCGCTCGGGGCCCTGGCAGCAATCAGCCCCAGCATTTT. Translated: CSARGPGSNQPQHF.